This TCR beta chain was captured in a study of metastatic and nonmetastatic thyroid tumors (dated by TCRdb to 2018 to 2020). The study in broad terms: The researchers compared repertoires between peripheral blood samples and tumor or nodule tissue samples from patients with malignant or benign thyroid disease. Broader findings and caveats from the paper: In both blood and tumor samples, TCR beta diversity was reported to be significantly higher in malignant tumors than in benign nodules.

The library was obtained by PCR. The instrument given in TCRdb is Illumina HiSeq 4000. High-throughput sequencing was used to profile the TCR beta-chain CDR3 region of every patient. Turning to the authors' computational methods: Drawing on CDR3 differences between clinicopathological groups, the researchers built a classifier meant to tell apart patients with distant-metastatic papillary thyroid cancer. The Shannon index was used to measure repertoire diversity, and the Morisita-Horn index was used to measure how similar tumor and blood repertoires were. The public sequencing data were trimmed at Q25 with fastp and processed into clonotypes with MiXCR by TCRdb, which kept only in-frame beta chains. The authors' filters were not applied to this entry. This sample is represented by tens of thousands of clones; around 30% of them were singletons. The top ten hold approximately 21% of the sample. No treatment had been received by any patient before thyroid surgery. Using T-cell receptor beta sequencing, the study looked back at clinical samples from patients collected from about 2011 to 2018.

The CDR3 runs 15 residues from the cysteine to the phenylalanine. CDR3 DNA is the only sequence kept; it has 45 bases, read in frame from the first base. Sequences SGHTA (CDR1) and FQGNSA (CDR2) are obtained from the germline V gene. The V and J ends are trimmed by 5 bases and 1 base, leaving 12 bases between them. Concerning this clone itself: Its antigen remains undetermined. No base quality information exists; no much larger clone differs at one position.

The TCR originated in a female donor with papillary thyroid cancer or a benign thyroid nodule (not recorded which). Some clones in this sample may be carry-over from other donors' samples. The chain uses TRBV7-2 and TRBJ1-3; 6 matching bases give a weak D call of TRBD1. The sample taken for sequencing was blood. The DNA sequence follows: TGTGCCAGCAGCCCCCTAGGGGGTTCTGGAAACACCATATATTTT. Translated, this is CASSPLGGSGNTIYF.